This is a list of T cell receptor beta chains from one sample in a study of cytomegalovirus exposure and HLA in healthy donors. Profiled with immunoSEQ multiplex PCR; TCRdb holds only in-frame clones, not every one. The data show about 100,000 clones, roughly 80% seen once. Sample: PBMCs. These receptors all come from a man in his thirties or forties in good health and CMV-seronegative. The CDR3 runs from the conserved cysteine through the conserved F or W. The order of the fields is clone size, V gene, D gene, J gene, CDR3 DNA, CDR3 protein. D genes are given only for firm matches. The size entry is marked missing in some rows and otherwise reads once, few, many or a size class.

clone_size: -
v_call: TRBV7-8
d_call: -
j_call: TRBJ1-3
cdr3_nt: TGTGCCAGCAGCTTACTCCTGGCCTCTGGAAACACCATATATTTT
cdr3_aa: CASSLLLASGNTIYF

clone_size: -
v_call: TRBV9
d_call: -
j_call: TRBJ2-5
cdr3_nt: TGTGCCAGCAGCACCTCATCGGGGGACCAAGAGACCCAGTACTTC
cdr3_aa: CASSTSSGDQETQYF

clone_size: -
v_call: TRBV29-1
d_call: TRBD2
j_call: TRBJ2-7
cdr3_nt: TGCAGCGCCCTAGGGACTAGCGGGATCTACGAGCAGTACTTC
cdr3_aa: CSALGTSGIYEQYF

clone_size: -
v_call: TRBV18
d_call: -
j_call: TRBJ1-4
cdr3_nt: TGTGCCAGCTCACGTTCCCAACTAAATGAAAAACTGTTTTTT
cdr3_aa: CASSRSQLNEKLFF

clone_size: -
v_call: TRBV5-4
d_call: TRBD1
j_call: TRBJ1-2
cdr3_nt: TGTGCCAGCAGCTCCGGGACAGGGATTGGCGGCTACACCTTC
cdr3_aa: CASSSGTGIGGYTF

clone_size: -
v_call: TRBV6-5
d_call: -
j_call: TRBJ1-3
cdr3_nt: TGTGCCAGCAGTTACTCCACAGGCTCTGGAAACACCATATATTTT
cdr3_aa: CASSYSTGSGNTIYF

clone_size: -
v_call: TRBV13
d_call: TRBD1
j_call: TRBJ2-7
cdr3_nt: TGTGCCAGCAGCGACAGGGGGCAGCGGGAGCAGTACTTC
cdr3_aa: CASSDRGQREQYF

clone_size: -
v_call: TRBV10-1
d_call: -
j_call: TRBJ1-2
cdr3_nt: TGCGCCAGCAGTGAAGCCAGGGCCGCTGGCTACACCTTC
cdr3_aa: CASSEARAAGYTF

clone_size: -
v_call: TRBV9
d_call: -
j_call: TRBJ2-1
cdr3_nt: TGTGCCAGCAGCGTAGTCGGCGGCTCCTACAATGAGCAGTTCTTC
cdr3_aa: CASSVVGGSYNEQFF

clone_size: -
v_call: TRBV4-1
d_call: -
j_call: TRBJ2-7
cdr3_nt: TGCGCCAGCAGCCCAAGAACAGGGCTTCCCTACGAGCAGTACTTC
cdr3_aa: CASSPRTGLPYEQYF

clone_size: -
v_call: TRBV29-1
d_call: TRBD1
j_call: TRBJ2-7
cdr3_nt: TGCAGCGTTGAAGACCCTGACAGGGAAAGTGTCGAGCAGTACTTC
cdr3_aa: CSVEDPDRESVEQYF

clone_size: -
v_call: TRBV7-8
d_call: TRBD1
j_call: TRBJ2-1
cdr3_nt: TGTGCCAGCAGCGAGGACAGGGTCCAAAGTGAGCAGTTCTTC
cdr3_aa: CASSEDRVQSEQFF

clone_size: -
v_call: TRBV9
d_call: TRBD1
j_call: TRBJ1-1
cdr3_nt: TGTGCCAGCAGCGTAGAAGGTCAGGGGGCCCCTGAAGCTTTCTTT
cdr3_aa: CASSVEGQGAPEAFF

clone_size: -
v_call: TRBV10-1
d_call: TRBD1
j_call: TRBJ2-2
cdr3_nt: TGCGCCAGCCCGGGACAGGGGAGCACCGGGGAGCTGTTTTTT
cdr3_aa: CASPGQGSTGELFF

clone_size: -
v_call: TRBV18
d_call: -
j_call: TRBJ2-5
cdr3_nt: TGTGCCAGCTCACCGAGCGTCGGATCAGAGACCCAGTACTTC
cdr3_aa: CASSPSVGSETQYF

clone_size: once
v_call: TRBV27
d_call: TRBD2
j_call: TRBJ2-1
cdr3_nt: TGTGCCAGCAGTTTGGGGGGGACTGAGCAGTTCTTC
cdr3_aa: CASSLGGTEQFF

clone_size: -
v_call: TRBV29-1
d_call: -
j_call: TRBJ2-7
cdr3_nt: TGCAGCGCCGCACCCGGGACTGGGAAAGGGGAGCAGTACTTC
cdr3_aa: CSAAPGTGKGEQYF

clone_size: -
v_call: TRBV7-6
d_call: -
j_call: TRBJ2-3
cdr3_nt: TGTGCCAGCAGCTTAGAACTGAGCACAGATACGCAGTATTTT
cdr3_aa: CASSLELSTDTQYF

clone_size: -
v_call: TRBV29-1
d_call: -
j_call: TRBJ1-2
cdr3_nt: TGCAGCGTTGAAGATCCTTTGGGGGGGCAGGCGGGCTACACCTTC
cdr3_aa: CSVEDPLGGQAGYTF

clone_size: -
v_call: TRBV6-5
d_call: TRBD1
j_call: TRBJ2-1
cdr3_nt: TGTGCCAGCAGACTCGACAGGGCAGCCTACAATGAGCAGTTCTTC
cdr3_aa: CASRLDRAAYNEQFF

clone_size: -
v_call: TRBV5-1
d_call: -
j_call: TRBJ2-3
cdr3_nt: TGCGCCAGCAGGAGCGGAGGCACAGATACGCAGTATTTT
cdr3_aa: CASRSGGTDTQYF

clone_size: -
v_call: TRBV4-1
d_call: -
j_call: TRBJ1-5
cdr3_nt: TGCGCCAGCAGCCAAGGATTTGGTGGGGGCTCAGAGCAGCCCCAGCATTTT
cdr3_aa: CASSQGFGGGSEQPQHF

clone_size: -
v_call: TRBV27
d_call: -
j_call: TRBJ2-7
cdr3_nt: TGTGCCAGCAGTCGGCCCTCGGGCGAGCAGTACTTC
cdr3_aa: CASSRPSGEQYF

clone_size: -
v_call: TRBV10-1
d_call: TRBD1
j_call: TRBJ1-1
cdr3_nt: TGCGCCAGCAGTATGGACAGGGTGAACACTGAAGCTTTCTTT
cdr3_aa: CASSMDRVNTEAFF

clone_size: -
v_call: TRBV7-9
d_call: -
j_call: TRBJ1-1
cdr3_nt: TGTGCCAGCAGCCCACTCCCCGTCCTCGGGAACACTGAAGCTTTCTTT
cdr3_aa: CASSPLPVLGNTEAFF

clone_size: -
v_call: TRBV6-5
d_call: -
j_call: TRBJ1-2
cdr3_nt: TGTGCCAGCAGTTACTCGAGGGTCGGCTATGGCTACACCTTC
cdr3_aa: CASSYSRVGYGYTF

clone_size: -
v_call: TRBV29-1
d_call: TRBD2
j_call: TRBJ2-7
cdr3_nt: TGCAGCGTAGGGACTAGCGTTCTCGAGCAGTACTTC
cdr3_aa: CSVGTSVLEQYF

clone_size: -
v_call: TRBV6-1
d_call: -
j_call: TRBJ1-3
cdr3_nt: TGTGCCAGCACCCTAGCGGGTCGGGTAAACACCATATATTTT
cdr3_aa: CASTLAGRVNTIYF

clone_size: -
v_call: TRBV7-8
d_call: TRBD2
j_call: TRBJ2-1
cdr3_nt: TGTGCCAGCAGCCACTTTCTCACGGGAGGGTCCTACAATGAGCAGTTCTTC
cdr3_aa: CASSHFLTGGSYNEQFF

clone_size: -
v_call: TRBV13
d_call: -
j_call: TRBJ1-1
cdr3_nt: TGTGCCAGCAGCTTATTATCTGTACAGCCCGAAGCTTTCTTT
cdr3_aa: CASSLLSVQPEAFF

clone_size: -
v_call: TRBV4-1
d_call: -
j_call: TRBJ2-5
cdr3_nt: TGCGCCAGCAGCCAACGGTTTTCCGAGACCCAGTACTTC
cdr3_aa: CASSQRFSETQYF

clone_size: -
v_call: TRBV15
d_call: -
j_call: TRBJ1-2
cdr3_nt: TGTGCCACCAGCCCTCGGGAGGGACTGATCTATGGCTACACCTTC
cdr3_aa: CATSPREGLIYGYTF

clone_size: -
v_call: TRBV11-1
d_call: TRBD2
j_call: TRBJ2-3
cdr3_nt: TGTGCCAGCAGCGGCCGACTAGCGGGAAGCACAGATACGCAGTATTTT
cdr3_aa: CASSGRLAGSTDTQYF

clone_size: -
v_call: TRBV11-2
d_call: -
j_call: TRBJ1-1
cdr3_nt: TGTGCCAGCAGCTTAGGGAGGGGGGGGAACACTGAAGCTTTCTTT
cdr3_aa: CASSLGRGGNTEAFF

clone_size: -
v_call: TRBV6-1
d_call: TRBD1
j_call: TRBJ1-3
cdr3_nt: TGTGCCAGCAGTTCAGGGGGACCTGGAAACACCATATATTTT
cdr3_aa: CASSSGGPGNTIYF

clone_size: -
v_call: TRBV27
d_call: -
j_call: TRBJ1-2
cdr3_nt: TGTGCCAGCAGGGCTCCTAACTATGGCTACACCTTC
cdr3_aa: CASRAPNYGYTF

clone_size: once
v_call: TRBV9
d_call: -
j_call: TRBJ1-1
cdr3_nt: TGTGCCTCTGGGGCCGGCACTGAAGCTTTCTTT
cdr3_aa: CASGAGTEAFF

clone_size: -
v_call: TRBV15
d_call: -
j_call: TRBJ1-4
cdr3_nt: TGTGCCACCAGCTGGGGGGGGTCTAGAGAAAAACTGTTTTTT
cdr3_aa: CATSWGGSREKLFF

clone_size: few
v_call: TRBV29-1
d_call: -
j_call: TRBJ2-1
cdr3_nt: TGCAGCGTTGGGCTTTACAATGAGCAGTTCTTC
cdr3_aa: CSVGLYNEQFF

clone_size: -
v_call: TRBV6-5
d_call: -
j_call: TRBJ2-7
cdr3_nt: TGTGCCAGCAGTTGGCGCCCAGGGGGGAGCTCCTACGAGCAGTACTTC
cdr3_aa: CASSWRPGGSSYEQYF

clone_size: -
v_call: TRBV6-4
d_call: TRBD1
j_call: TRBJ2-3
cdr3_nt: TGTGCCAGCAGTCACCGGACAGGGGGCACAGATACGCAGTATTTT
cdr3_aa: CASSHRTGGTDTQYF

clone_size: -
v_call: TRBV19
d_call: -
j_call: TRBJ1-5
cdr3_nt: TGTGCCAGTAGTAACCAGGGGAATCAGCCCCAGCATTTT
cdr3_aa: CASSNQGNQPQHF

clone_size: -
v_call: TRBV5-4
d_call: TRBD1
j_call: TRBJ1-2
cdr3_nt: TGTGCCAGCAGCTACAAGGACAGGGGAAGCCCCGGTACCTTC
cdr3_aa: CASSYKDRGSPGTF

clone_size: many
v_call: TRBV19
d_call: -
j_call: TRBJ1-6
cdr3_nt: TGTGCCAGTAGTAGGGAACCCACAGGGAATTCACCCCTCCACTTT
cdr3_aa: CASSREPTGNSPLHF

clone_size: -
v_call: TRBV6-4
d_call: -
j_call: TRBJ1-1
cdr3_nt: TGTGCCAGCAGTGCGACGGGGGGAACTGAAGCTTTCTTT
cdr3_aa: CASSATGGTEAFF

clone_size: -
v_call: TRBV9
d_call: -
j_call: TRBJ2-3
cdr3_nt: TGTGCCAGCAGCGTAGCTACGGGAGATACGCAGTATTTT
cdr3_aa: CASSVATGDTQYF